This T cell receptor beta chain was profiled in a study of T-cell memory formation after mild COVID-19. Study as a whole: Clusters of TCRs were largely donor specific. Study-level results: A subset of responding clones appeared in pre-infection memory, suggesting cross-reactive memory joined. Researchers could not confirm that second-wave clones peaking on day 37 targeted SARS-CoV-2. A balance of CD4 and CD8 characterized clones contracting day 15 to 85, whereas later expanders leaned CD4+.

Regarding this clonotype: Its antigen is unknown.

TCRdb reprocessed the 5' RACE reads with MiXCR, giving one entry per CDR3 protein. This repertoire shows 200,000 to 300,000 distinct CDR3 sequences, over 15% found once; its top ten account for 2% to 2.5%. V lost 3 bases and J 1 base, leaving 13 bases between the germline ends. CDR3 length equals 15 residues. CDR1 DFQATT and CDR2 SNEGSKA come from the germline V gene (reference sequence). What was sequenced was PBMCs or a T cell subset sorted from them (not recorded which). The V gene is TRBV20-1, the J gene TRBJ1-5; D is perhaps TRBD1 (5 bases). This clonotype was sampled from an adult woman who had mild COVID-19 (a few samples of this study predate the infection). Cell type and time point are not known. The CDR3 sequence: CSARAVGESNQPQHF. The DNA of the CDR3 is TGCAGTGCTAGGGCGGTAGGGGAGAGCAATCAGCCCCAGCATTTT.